This T cell receptor (beta chain) derives from a study of Graves' ophthalmopathy and Graves' hyperthyroidism. General observations from the study: Both a roughly 70% sensitivity and an approximately 72% specificity characterized the model's predictions of ophthalmopathy progression. Ophthalmopathy and stable hyperthyroidism were discriminated by a 13-signature model, with approximately 88% sensitivity and approximately 77% specificity.

This clonotype has at least ten counts. What it binds is unknown. Per germline, CDR1 DFQATT and CDR2 SNEGSKA (reference sequence). The length of the CDR3 is 13 residues. With V trimmed by 2 bases and J by 9 bases, 3 bases remained unmatched. TCR beta CDR3 amplification used RNA transcripts. HTBI primers served in a first-round RT-PCR, which a second-round multiplex PCR followed. TCRdb re-called the multiplex PCR reads with MiXCR, one entry per CDR3 protein. The data show 300,000 to 350,000 distinct CDR3 sequences, with about 17% seen just once and roughly an eighth held by the top ten. This receptor was identified in an adult man with Graves' ophthalmopathy. The specimen was peripheral blood. The rearrangement links TRBV20-1 to TRBJ1-6; 8 bases are shared with TRBD1. The CDR3 region is CSARQGASSPLHF. CDR3 DNA sequence: TGCAGTGCTAGACAGGGGGCCAGTTCACCCCTCCACTTT.